This T cell receptor beta chain was sequenced during a study of cytomegalovirus exposure and HLA in healthy donors. Study results and limitations: It was 160 or so TCR beta chains that were listed as cytomegalovirus-associated.

For this clone: Antigen unknown.

PCR used 60 Vbeta primers and 13 Jbeta primers. The repertoire was sequenced with immunoSEQ multiplex PCR; TCRdb's copy has only in-frame clones and lacks some. The data show roughly 150,000 clones, around 66% seen once. CDR1 and CDR2 (germline): KGHSH, LQKENI. The V gene end was trimmed by 3 bases and the J gene end by 7 bases; junction bases not matched to a gene: 3. This CDR3 is 13 amino acids long. The chain carries TRBV18 and TRBJ1-2, with 9 bases lining up with TRBD1. The origin of this receptor is a young woman in good health and CMV-seropositive. The sample consisted of PBMCs. DNA of the CDR3: TGTGCCAGCTCACCGGACAGGGGTCGTGGCTACACCTTC. This gives the protein CASSPDRGRGYTF. The whole variable domain, filled in from reference TRBV18 and TRBJ1-2, reads NAGVMQNPRHLVRRRGQEARLRCSPMKGHSHVYWYRQLPEEGLKFMVYLQKENIIDESGMPKERFSAEFPKEGPSILRIQQVVRGDSAAYFCASSPDRGRGYTFGSGTRLTVV.